A selection of T cell receptor beta chains follows, all from one sample in a study of blood T cell repertoires in COVID-19. Assay used: immunoSEQ multiplex PCR; TCRdb lists only in-frame clones, some missing. In the table there are some 380,000 clones, nearly 90% of which are singletons. What was sequenced was PBMCs or T cells enriched from blood (not recorded which). The receptors stem from a middle-aged woman with acute COVID-19. Each CDR3 is given without its conserved first and last residue.

v_call,j_call,cdr3_aa
TRBV18,TRBJ2-4,ASSPGGGKNIQY
TRBV2,TRBJ2-3,ASSSQGDTQY
TRBV13,TRBJ1-4,ASSSDRGWEEKLF
TRBV29-1,TRBJ1-1,SAGTPNTEAF
TRBV11-2,TRBJ2-7,ASTPFRAGDYEQY
TRBV2,TRBJ1-6,ASDLDGQNSPLH
TRBV29-1,TRBJ2-3,SGLSIVTDTQY
TRBV7-2,TRBJ2-6,ASSFAGGFSGANVLT
TRBV10-3,TRBJ1-6,AISRTGFNSPLH
TRBV15,TRBJ1-6,ATSNLLSTGNSPLH
TRBV7-8,TRBJ1-3,ASSLEGTGGRNTIY
TRBV12-5,TRBJ2-7,ASGWVSGGVYEQY
TRBV5-1,TRBJ1-5,ASSLVSGQPQH
TRBV18,TRBJ2-3,ASSPSTSRTDTQY
TRBV30,TRBJ2-7,ASDRDRGHEQY
TRBV6-5,TRBJ2-7,ASSYPRQGVYEQY
TRBV19,TRBJ1-5,ASSIGQQGYSNQPQH
TRBV2,TRBJ2-2,ASSELRDFGELF
TRBV7-9,TRBJ2-1,ASSLGRGGYDEQF
TRBV5-8,TRBJ2-2,ASSLEGRRGTGELF
TRBV7-9,TRBJ1-4,ASSLAAPRREKLF
TRBV27,TRBJ1-2,ASSLAGLYGYT
TRBV18,TRBJ1-2,ASSQAINYGYT
TRBV9,TRBJ1-2,ASDSGTGAYGYT
TRBV28,TRBJ2-5,ASSFVGYQETQY
TRBV14,TRBJ1-6,ASSLRDRGYYNSPLH
TRBV3-1/TRBV3-2,TRBJ1-2,ASSQGLRGGGYT
TRBV25-1,TRBJ1-2,ASSDRMGGGYT
TRBV30,TRBJ1-6,AWSVNSNSPLH
TRBV12-3/TRBV12-4,TRBJ1-1,ASTQNTEAF
TRBV6-5,TRBJ1-4,ASTGGSMAKLF
TRBV2,TRBJ1-5,ASSDRGRSNQPQH
TRBV2,TRBJ1-5,ASSTDIQPQH
TRBV7-6,TRBJ2-1,ASSLTTGGNEQF